These T cell receptor beta chains were read from a single sample in a study of T cells after yellow fever vaccination. TCRdb analysed the 5' RACE reads with MiXCR anew, one entry per CDR3 protein. In the table there are about 53,000 distinct CDR3 sequences, about 5.6% of which are singletons. The sequenced sample was PBMCs, either bulk or a sorted T-cell subset (CD4+, CD8+, memory, or dextramer-sorted; not recorded which), obtained on the day of the yellow fever booster vaccination. These TCRs come from a man aged 18 to 29 who received the YFV17D yellow fever vaccine. CDR3s include the opening cysteine and the closing phenylalanine or tryptophan. A D gene is named only where the DNA matches it firmly. Size values are once, few and many counts, or a class for expanded clones, and some rows have none.

v_call: TRBV12-3/TRBV12-4
clone_size: NA
j_call: TRBJ2-5
d_call: TRBD2
cdr3_nt: TGTGCCAGCAGTGGGGGACTAGCGGGAGACCAAGAGACCCAGTACTTC
cdr3_aa: CASSGGLAGDQETQYF

v_call: TRBV6-5
clone_size: many
j_call: TRBJ1-2
d_call: NA
cdr3_nt: TGTGCCAGCAGTTACGGTCGCGGGGGTAAAGTAGATGGCTACACCTTC
cdr3_aa: CASSYGRGGKVDGYTF

v_call: TRBV6-5
clone_size: many
j_call: TRBJ1-1
d_call: NA
cdr3_nt: TGTGCCAGCAGTTACTCAATTGGGTGGAACACTGAAGCTTTCTTT
cdr3_aa: CASSYSIGWNTEAFF

v_call: TRBV28
clone_size: few
j_call: TRBJ2-1
d_call: TRBD2
cdr3_nt: TGTGCCAGCAGTTTAGGGCGGGGGGCCTACCCTTACAATGAGCAGTTCTTC
cdr3_aa: CASSLGRGAYPYNEQFF

v_call: TRBV20-1
clone_size: many
j_call: TRBJ2-3
d_call: TRBD1
cdr3_nt: TGCAGTGCGGATCGGGACAGGAGCGGGTCCGGTACGCAGTATTTT
cdr3_aa: CSADRDRSGSGTQYF

v_call: TRBV20-1
clone_size: NA
j_call: TRBJ2-1
d_call: TRBD2
cdr3_nt: TGCAGTGCTAGAGTGCGTAGCGGGGGGCGCGGTGAGCAGTTCTTC
cdr3_aa: CSARVRSGGRGEQFF

v_call: TRBV20-1
clone_size: many
j_call: TRBJ1-1
d_call: TRBD1
cdr3_nt: TGCAGTGCTAGAGTCACAGGGGCGCGCACTGAAGCTTTCTTT
cdr3_aa: CSARVTGARTEAFF

v_call: TRBV4-1
clone_size: NA
j_call: TRBJ2-5
d_call: NA
cdr3_nt: TGCGCCAGCAGCCAAAGGTGGCAGGTGGGGGAGACCCAGTACTTC
cdr3_aa: CASSQRWQVGETQYF

v_call: TRBV4-3
clone_size: NA
j_call: TRBJ1-4
d_call: TRBD1
cdr3_nt: TGCGCCAGCAGCCAAGACCCCGGGACAGCCTATGAAAAACTGTTTTTT
cdr3_aa: CASSQDPGTAYEKLFF

v_call: TRBV10-3
clone_size: few
j_call: TRBJ2-5
d_call: TRBD1
cdr3_nt: TGTGCCACCGCGGGCCTGGATCTTGGGGAGACAGGGTGGGAGACCCAGTACTTC
cdr3_aa: CATAGLDLGETGWETQYF

v_call: TRBV12-3/TRBV12-4
clone_size: few
j_call: TRBJ1-2
d_call: NA
cdr3_nt: TGTGCCAGCAGTTTGGCAGGTGGTCCATATGGCTACACCTTC
cdr3_aa: CASSLAGGPYGYTF

v_call: TRBV6-5
clone_size: many
j_call: TRBJ2-3
d_call: NA
cdr3_nt: TGTGCCAGCAGTTACTCTGGGGCCGCCGGCACAGATACGCAGTATTTT
cdr3_aa: CASSYSGAAGTDTQYF

v_call: TRBV9
clone_size: many
j_call: TRBJ2-2
d_call: NA
cdr3_nt: TGTGCCAGCAGCGTAGGCTGGGTCGACACCGGGGAGCTGTTTTTT
cdr3_aa: CASSVGWVDTGELFF

v_call: TRBV4-3
clone_size: many
j_call: TRBJ2-2
d_call: TRBD2
cdr3_nt: TGCGCCAGCAGCCTTAGCGGGGGGACGAACACCGGGGAGCTGTTTTTT
cdr3_aa: CASSLSGGTNTGELFF

v_call: TRBV7-9
clone_size: many
j_call: TRBJ2-5
d_call: TRBD2
cdr3_nt: TGTGCCAGCAGCTTAGTCGGCGGGAGGGAGACCCAGTACTTC
cdr3_aa: CASSLVGGRETQYF

v_call: TRBV7-9
clone_size: NA
j_call: TRBJ1-1
d_call: NA
cdr3_nt: TGTGCCAGCAACCTAGGAAGGGCGGTTAGCACTGAAGCTTTCTTT
cdr3_aa: CASNLGRAVSTEAFF

v_call: TRBV4-1
clone_size: many
j_call: TRBJ1-1
d_call: NA
cdr3_nt: TGCGCCAGCAGCCAAACCGTTCTAGGGAACACTGAAGCTTTCTTT
cdr3_aa: CASSQTVLGNTEAFF

v_call: TRBV5-5
clone_size: few
j_call: TRBJ1-6
d_call: NA
cdr3_nt: TGTGCCAGCAGCTTGTGGTCGAATTCACCCCTCCACTTT
cdr3_aa: CASSLWSNSPLHF

v_call: TRBV4-3
clone_size: NA
j_call: TRBJ2-2
d_call: NA
cdr3_nt: TGCGCCAGCAGCCAAGTCTCTGTAGGCGGGGAGCTGTTTTTT
cdr3_aa: CASSQVSVGGELFF

v_call: TRBV6-1
clone_size: few
j_call: TRBJ2-6
d_call: NA
cdr3_nt: TGTGCCAGCAGTGAACCCGAGGGGGCCAACGTCCTGACTTTC
cdr3_aa: CASSEPEGANVLTF

v_call: TRBV4-1
clone_size: NA
j_call: TRBJ2-3
d_call: NA
cdr3_nt: TGCGCCAGCAGCCAAGGGGACGGACGGGTTCCAGATACGCAGTATTTT
cdr3_aa: CASSQGDGRVPDTQYF

v_call: TRBV6-2/TRBV6-3
clone_size: many
j_call: TRBJ2-7
d_call: NA
cdr3_nt: TGTGCCAGCAGCTCCGGAGCGTGGGGGGTTGGCGAGCAGTACTTC
cdr3_aa: CASSSGAWGVGEQYF

v_call: TRBV5-4
clone_size: NA
j_call: TRBJ1-2
d_call: NA
cdr3_nt: TGTGCCAGCAGCTTGGAAGGCAGCCCCTATGACGGCTACACCTTC
cdr3_aa: CASSLEGSPYDGYTF

v_call: TRBV7-8
clone_size: NA
j_call: TRBJ1-6
d_call: TRBD1
cdr3_nt: TGTGCCAGCAGCGACAGGGGGATCAATTCACCCCTCCACTTT
cdr3_aa: CASSDRGINSPLHF